Shown below are 25 T cell receptor beta chains from a single sample sequenced in a study of blood T cell repertoires in COVID-19. The table came from immunoSEQ multiplex PCR; TCRdb's copy has only in-frame clones and leaves some out. The sample has under 150,000 clones; around 82% are singletons. Sequencing input: peripheral blood. Every receptor here comes from an older woman with acute or convalescent COVID-19.

This sequence joins TRBV10-3 and TRBJ2-1; 14 nucleotides align to TRBD2. This CDR3 comprises 18 residues. With V trimmed by 7 bases and J by 6 bases, 14 bases remained unmatched. Germline CDR1 is ENHRY and CDR2 is SYGVKD. This CDR3 is CAITKPGLAGVRGNEQFF. The CDR3 region has the DNA TGTGCCATCACAAAACCGGGACTAGCGGGAGTGCGTGGCAATGAGCAGTTCTTC.

The gene calls are TRBV7-9 and TRBJ1-5; D perhaps matches TRBD1 (6 bases). Deletions cut 5 bases from V and 6 bases from J, with 14 bases between. CDR3 length: 14 residues. Germline lookup yields CDR1 SEHNR and CDR2 FQNEAQ (reference sequence). CDR3 sequence (DNA): TGTGCCAGCAGCGGACAGTACGCAGCTCAGCCCCAGCATTTT. Its translation: CASSGQYAAQPQHF.

CDR3 loop: CASSLMQGWDTQYF. The CDR3 nucleotides read TGTGCCAGCAGCTTAATGCAGGGGTGGGATACGCAGTATTTT. V is TRBV7-2 and J is TRBJ2-3, with D possibly TRBD1 on 6 matching bases. The CDR3 is made up of 14 amino acids. With 2 bases removed from V and 6 bases from J, the gap between germline ends came to 12 bases. Germline values: CDR1 SGHTA, CDR2 FQGNSA. The whole variable domain, filled in from reference TRBV7-2 and TRBJ2-3, reads GAGVSQSPSNKVTEKGKDVELRCDPISGHTALYWYRQSLGQGLEFLIYFQGNSAPDKSGLPSDRFSAERTGGSVSTLTIQRTQQEDSAVYLCASSLMQGWDTQYFGPGTRLTVL.

The rearrangement joins TRBV11-2 to TRBJ2-1; 10 nucleotides agree with TRBD2. With 1 base clipped from V and 14 bases from J, the junction kept 5 bases outside the gene matches. From germline, CDR1 is SGHAT and CDR2 FQNNGV. This CDR3 is built from 13 residues. The CDR3 bases are TGTGCCAGCAGCTTAGGGCTAGCGGGAGTTGAGTTCTTC. Amino acids: CASSLGLAGVEFF. Together with reference TRBV11-2 and TRBJ2-1, the CDR3 gives the full variable domain: EAGVAQSPRYKIIEKRQSVAFWCNPISGHATLYWYQQILGQGPKLLIQFQNNGVVDDSQLPKDRFSAERLKGVDSTLKIQPAKLEDSAVYLCASSLGLAGVEFFGPGTRLTVL.

CDR3 bases: TGTGCCAGTAGTTTCCGGACAGCCTACACCTTC. Its translation is CASSFRTAYTF. The chain carries TRBV19 and TRBJ1-2, with a possible D match to TRBD1 (6 bases). Germline lookup yields CDR1 LNHDA and CDR2 SQIVND (reference sequence). CDR3 length equals 11 residues. The germline V and J ends were trimmed by 5 bases and 10 bases, with 11 bases remaining between them.

The chain combines TRBV6-5 with TRBJ2-1, with 12 bases fitting TRBD2. Unmatched junction bases numbered 8, after V lost 7 bases and J lost 7 bases. The CDR3 loop spans 15 amino acids. Germline lookup yields CDR1 MNHEY and CDR2 SVGAGI. The CDR3 sequence: CASIPSGRVGNEQFF. DNA for the CDR3: TGTGCCAGCATACCTAGCGGGAGGGTGGGGAATGAGCAGTTCTTC.

This chain uses TRBV28 with TRBJ2-1, with 10 bases matching TRBD2. CDR1 is MDHEN and CDR2 is SYDVKM in the germline V gene. Trimming at V came to 5 bases and at J to 2 bases, leaving 3 bases not matched to a gene. The CDR3 is made up of 15 amino acids. The DNA of the CDR3 is TGTGCCAGCAGTCCTAGCGGGAGAGCCTACAATGAGCAGTTCTTC. It translates to CASSPSGRAYNEQFF.

Here the CDR3 reads CSAGGQISNQPQHF. The CDR3 DNA reads TGCAGTGCTGGTGGACAGATAAGCAATCAGCCCCAGCATTTT. The J gene is TRBJ1-5, the V gene TRBV20-1, with TRBD1 as a possible D gene (6 bases). Germline CDR1 is DFQATT and CDR2 is SNEGSKA (reference sequence). This CDR3 has 14 residues. The V gene lost 5 bases and the J gene lost 1 base, with 12 bases spanning the gap.

The rearrangement joins TRBV9 to TRBJ2-1, with 7 bases lining up with TRBD2. This CDR3 region has 15 residues. CDR1 is SGDLS, CDR2 YYNGEE, per germline. J was trimmed by 3 bases and V by 3 bases; bases with no gene match: 6. The CDR3 region has the DNA TGTGCCAGCAGCGCCCTAGCGGATAGCTACAATGAGCAGTTCTTC. Translating it yields CASSALADSYNEQFF.

CDR3 sequence reads: CASSPRTSGTGELFF. In DNA, the CDR3 is TGTGCCAGCAGCCCTCGGACTAGCGGAACCGGGGAGCTGTTTTTT. The chain joins TRBV11-3 to TRBJ2-2, with TRBD2 matching 10 bases. The CDR3 is 15 residues long. The ends lost 5 bases at V and 5 bases at J; junction bases unmatched: 5. Germline CDR1 is SGHNT and CDR2 is YENEEA.

The rearrangement uses TRBV11-2 and TRBJ1-3, with a possible D match to TRBD1 (6 bases). The CDR3 consists of 14 residues. Trimming removed 5 bases at V and 2 bases at J, with 10 bases between. Germline CDR1 and CDR2: SGHAT and FQNNGV. The CDR3 coding sequence is TGTGCCAGCAGCGAGGGGGTGACTGGAAACACCATATATTTT. Protein sequence: CASSEGVTGNTIYF. Filled out from reference TRBV11-2 and TRBJ1-3, the complete variable domain reads EAGVAQSPRYKIIEKRQSVAFWCNPISGHATLYWYQQILGQGPKLLIQFQNNGVVDDSQLPKDRFSAERLKGVDSTLKIQPAKLEDSAVYLCASSEGVTGNTIYFGEGSWLTVV.

This clone was seen more than once but under ten times. This chain joins TRBV27 and TRBJ1-2, with 11 positions matching TRBD1. Germline V gives CDR1 MNHEY, CDR2 SMNVEV (reference sequence). This CDR3 is built from 14 residues. V was clipped by 8 bases and J by 3 bases; unmatched bases: 5. CDR3 protein: CASQRTGGYYGYTF. CDR3 nucleotides: TGTGCCAGCCAACGGACAGGGGGCTACTATGGCTACACCTTC.

The V gene is TRBV29-1, the J gene TRBJ1-2, with a weak D call TRBD1 (6 bases). From germline, CDR1 is SQVTM and CDR2 ANQGSEA. Deletions cut 3 bases from V and 11 bases from J, with 13 bases between. The CDR3 consists of 11 residues. The CDR3 bases are TGCAGCGTTGATGAGGGGGTTAGGTACACCTTC. It codes for CSVDEGVRYTF.

V is TRBV28 and J is TRBJ1-1; no firm D call. Between the trimmed V and J ends, which lost 1 base and 1 base, there was a span of 7 bases. The CDR3 covers 14 residues. Germline CDR1 is MDHEN and CDR2 is SYDVKM. The CDR3 protein is CASSLSRQNTEAFF. Here the CDR3 DNA reads TGTGCCAGCAGTTTATCGAGACAGAACACTGAAGCTTTCTTT.

The chain has TRBV14 and TRBJ2-1; 9 bases fit TRBD2. CDR3 length equals 15 residues. V lost 3 bases and J lost 2; bases outside the gene matches: 2. From germline, CDR1 is SGHDN and CDR2 FVKESK. CDR3 DNA: TGTGCCAGCAGCCAGCCTAGCGGGGCCTACAATGAGCAGTTCTTC. Protein product: CASSQPSGAYNEQFF. Based on the CDR3 plus reference TRBV14 and TRBJ2-1, the full variable domain is EAGVTQFPSHSVIEKGQTVTLRCDPISGHDNLYWYRRVMGKEIKFLLHFVKESKQDESGMPNNRFLAERTGGTYSTLKVQPAELEDSGVYFCASSQPSGAYNEQFFGPGTRLTVL.

The V call is TRBV10-3, the J call TRBJ1-6, with D maybe TRBD1 (5 bases). CDR1 is ENHRY, CDR2 SYGVKD, per germline. The CDR3 is 18 amino acids. V shed 0 bases and J shed 6 bases, with 18 bases lying between them. CDR3 in amino acids: CAISESNGAGGPNSPLHF. The CDR3 DNA reads TGTGCCATCAGTGAGTCGAATGGCGCGGGGGGTCCTAATTCACCCCTCCACTTT.

J is TRBJ1-4 and V is TRBV28, with 8 nucleotides matching TRBD1. V shed 5 bases, J shed 4 bases, and the junction held 21 bases outside the gene matches. Germline V lookup: CDR1 MDHEN, CDR2 SYDVKM. The CDR3 loop spans 20 amino acids. CDR3 sequence (DNA): TGTGCCAGCAGTATACCATTGGACAGGGCTGCGGAGTTTCGTAATGAAAAACTGTTTTTT. This translates into CASSIPLDRAAEFRNEKLFF.

The rearrangement links TRBV5-1 to TRBJ2-1; 8 bases match TRBD2. V trimming: 4 bases; J trimming: 9 bases; junction bases outside the gene matches: 6. There are 13 residues in the CDR3. Germline CDR1 and CDR2: SGHRS and YFSETQ. The CDR3 DNA reads TGCGCCAGCAGCCGTATGACTAGCGTTGAGCAGTTCTTC. Translated, it gives CASSRMTSVEQFF.

Note on this clone: Germline is not matched at one junction end, which may reflect a read error. V and J are TRBV7-7 and TRBJ2-1; 8 bases agree with TRBD2. The CDR3 runs 15 residues. CDR1 and CDR2 (germline): SSHAT, FNYEAQ (reference sequence). CDR3 coding DNA: TGTGCTAGCAGCTTTCGGGGCGGGAGGAGGGATGAGCAGTTCTTC. Its protein is CASSFRGGRRDEQFF.

The chain joins TRBV30 to TRBJ2-2; D not certain. Germline CDR1 and CDR2: GTSNPN and SVGIG (reference sequence). The CDR3 is made up of 13 amino acids. The V end lost 1 base, the J end lost 7 bases, and 10 bases lay between the germline ends. The CDR3 protein is CAWSGLGVGELFF. Written as DNA, the CDR3 is TGTGCCTGGAGTGGGCTAGGTGTCGGGGAGCTGTTTTTT. Supplemented by reference TRBV30 and TRBJ2-2, the full variable domain reads SQTIHQWPATLVQPVGSPLSLECTVEGTSNPNLYWYRQAAGRGLQLLFYSVGIGQISSEVPQNLSASRPQDRQFILSSKKLLLSDSGFYLCAWSGLGVGELFFGEGSRLTVL.

This clone was found a few times. The chain employs TRBV28 and TRBJ2-2, with D possibly TRBD2 on 6 matching bases. Germline V gene lookup returns CDR1 MDHEN and CDR2 SYDVKM. Deletions cut 2 bases from V and 4 bases from J, with 17 bases between. The CDR3 contains 17 residues. The CDR3 spells CASSLPGDSPATGELFF. For the CDR3, the DNA is TGTGCCAGCAGTTTACCGGGGGACTCCCCAGCCACCGGGGAGCTGTTTTTT.

This chain links TRBV7-2 with TRBJ1-2, with TRBD1 matching over 9 bases. The CDR3 loop spans 14 amino acids. The trim removed 1 base at V and 7 bases at J, leaving 4 bases unmatched. Germline V CDR1 and CDR2: SGHTA, FQGNSA. The chain's CDR3 is CASSLGGTGPGYTF. CDR3 DNA sequence: TGTGCCAGCAGCTTAGGTGGGACAGGGCCTGGCTACACCTTC.

V usage is TRBV7-2 and J usage is TRBJ1-1; D may be TRBD1 (6 bases). Germline CDR1 reads SGHTA; CDR2 reads FQGNSA. The CDR3 has 13 residues. Trimming removed 3 bases at V and 5 bases at J, with 10 bases between. CDR3 region: CASSFQGRTEAFF. CDR3 sequence (DNA): TGTGCCAGCAGCTTTCAGGGGCGGACTGAAGCTTTCTTT.

This clone was seen a few times. The gene calls are TRBV5-6 and TRBJ1-2, with D perhaps TRBD1 (5 bases). The CDR3 has 13 residues. Germline lookup yields CDR1 SGHDT and CDR2 YYEEEE. V shed 0 bases and J shed 7 bases, with 10 bases lying between them. CDR3 in amino acids: CASSLGRVGGYTF. CDR3 coding DNA: TGTGCCAGCAGCTTGGGCAGGGTCGGTGGCTACACCTTC. The whole variable domain, filled in from reference TRBV5-6 and TRBJ1-2, reads DAGVTQSPTHLIKTRGQQVTLRCSPKSGHDTVSWYQQALGQGPQFIFQYYEEEERQRGNFPDRFSGHQFPNYSSELNVNALLLGDSALYLCASSLGRVGGYTFGSGTRLTVV.

The chain links TRBV29-1 to TRBJ1-1; weak D call: TRBD1 (6 bases). The CDR3 sequence is 15 residues long. The V end was cut by 7 bases, the J end by 0 bases, with 18 bases between. In germline, CDR1 is SQVTM, CDR2 ANQGSEA. The CDR3 spells CSALGARGLNTEAFF. CDR3 sequence (DNA): TGCAGCGCCCTGGGGGCCAGGGGTTTGAACACTGAAGCTTTCTTT.